These 19 T cell receptor beta chains share one sample of origin, sequenced in a study of cytomegalovirus exposure and HLA in healthy donors. PCR used 60 Vbeta primers and 13 Jbeta primers. Libraries were prepared by immunoSEQ multiplex PCR; TCRdb keeps only in-frame clonotypes and omits some of them. The sample yields around 200,000 clones, over 60% seen once. The specimen was PBMCs. The origin of the receptors is a male donor in good health and CMV-seronegative.

This clone showed up just a few times. This sequence is one base from a far larger clone and is likely a read error. The chain joins TRBV28 to TRBJ1-2; perhaps TRBD1 as D (6 bases). Germline V gene data show CDR1 as MDHEN and CDR2 as SYDVKM. The CDR3 runs to 13 residues. The V end was cut by 5 bases, the J end by 4 bases, with 11 bases between. The CDR3 loop is CASSPRTVYGYTF. Written as DNA, the CDR3 is TGTGCCAGCAGTCCCCGGACAGTCTATGGCTACACCTTC.

The chain links TRBV6-5 to TRBJ1-2; D remains ambiguous. The V and J ends lost 6 bases and 6 bases respectively, with 14 bases between them. This CDR3 is 13 amino acids long. Germline values: CDR1 MNHEY, CDR2 SVGAGI. For the CDR3, the DNA is TGTGCCAGCAGCCTAAAAAGAGGCGATGGCTACACCTTC. This codes for CASSLKRGDGYTF.

V usage is TRBV7-8 and J usage is TRBJ1-6; 9 bases map to TRBD1. With V trimmed by 7 bases and J by 5 bases, 12 bases remained unmatched. This CDR3 has 17 amino acids. Germline V CDR1 and CDR2: SGHVS, FQNEAQ. The CDR3 sequence: CASNRWGGQGNNSPLHF. The CDR3 DNA sequence: TGTGCCAGCAACCGTTGGGGTGGACAGGGGAATAATTCACCCCTCCACTTT.

The chain combines TRBV9 with TRBJ2-1; D unclear. The CDR3 extends over 14 amino acids. The germline gives CDR1 SGDLS, CDR2 YYNGEE. V lost 2 bases and J lost 1, with 7 bases in between. The CDR3 region is CASSVGVSYNEQFF. CDR3 DNA sequence: TGTGCCAGCAGCGTCGGAGTTTCCTACAATGAGCAGTTCTTC. Drawing the rest from reference TRBV9 and TRBJ2-1, the complete variable domain is DSGVTQTPKHLITATGQRVTLRCSPRSGDLSVYWYQQSLDQGLQFLIQYYNGEERAKGNILERFSAQQFPDLHSELNLSSLELGDSALYFCASSVGVSYNEQFFGPGTRLTVL.

DNA for the CDR3: TGCAGCGACAAGAATCAGCGAGCCGCAGGGGACCACGAGCCCCAGCATTTT. Translation: CSDKNQRAAGDHEPQHF. The rearrangement uses TRBV29-1 and TRBJ1-5; tentative D call: TRBD1 (6 bases). This CDR3 is 17 amino acids long. V was trimmed by 7 bases and J by 8 bases, leaving 30 bases between them. Germline assignment: CDR1 SQVTM and CDR2 ANQGSEA.

J is TRBJ2-7 and V is TRBV15, with D unclear. The CDR3 sequence is 11 residues long. V was trimmed by 1 base and J by 6 bases, leaving 4 bases between them. Looked up from germline, CDR1 is LNHNV and CDR2 is YYDKDF (reference sequence). The CDR3: CATSRAVEQYF. The CDR3 DNA reads TGTGCCACCAGCAGAGCCGTCGAGCAGTACTTC.

The chain recombines TRBV5-4 with TRBJ2-6; 8 bases align to TRBD1. The CDR3 is 17 residues long. V lost 0 bases, J lost 0 bases, and 2 bases stayed unmatched. Per the germline V gene, CDR1 is SGHNT and CDR2 is YYREEE (reference sequence). The CDR3 nucleotides are TGTGCCAGCAGCTTGGCTACAGGGGGCTCTGGGGCCAACGTCCTGACTTTC. It specifies CASSLATGGSGANVLTF.

V and J are TRBV7-2 and TRBJ1-5; 7 positions match TRBD1. The CDR3 sequence is 15 residues long. Germline V gene data show CDR1 as SGHTA and CDR2 as FQGNSA. The J segment lost 6 bases and the V segment lost 3 bases, leaving 8 bases of the junction unmatched. The DNA for the CDR3 is TGTGCCAGCAGCTTGGGGCAGGGGGGCGGTCAGCCCCAGCATTTT. This gives the protein CASSLGQGGGQPQHF.

V usage is TRBV5-1 and J usage is TRBJ2-1, with 7 bases that match TRBD2. The CDR3 is 16 residues long. V trimming: 0 bases; J trimming: 2 bases; junction bases outside the gene matches: 5. Germline CDR1 and CDR2: SGHRS and YFSETQ. Written as DNA, the CDR3 is TGCGCCAGCAGCTTGGTAGGCGGGAGAACCTACAATGAGCAGTTCTTC. Translation gives CASSLVGGRTYNEQFF.

The CDR3 bases are TGCGCCAGCAGCCAAGATCTCGGTTCAGATACGCAGTATTTT. Its protein product is CASSQDLGSDTQYF. The V and J genes are TRBV4-3 and TRBJ2-3; D is uncertain. The CDR3 sequence is 14 residues long. Looked up from germline, CDR1 is LGHNA and CDR2 is YSLEER. With 0 bases removed from V and 4 bases from J, the gap between germline ends came to 8 bases.

The chain uses TRBV5-4 and TRBJ2-3; 8 nucleotides line up with TRBD1. Per germline, CDR1 SGHNT and CDR2 YYREEE (reference sequence). This CDR3 is 13 amino acids long. V lost 4 bases, J lost 8 bases, and 6 bases stayed unmatched. The CDR3, as DNA: TGTGCCAGCAGCGGGTACGGACAGGGTACGCAGTATTTT. Translation: CASSGYGQGTQYF.

The chain uses TRBV27 and TRBJ2-6; 10 nucleotides match TRBD1. The CDR3 consists of 19 residues. CDR1 is MNHEY and CDR2 is SMNVEV in the germline V gene (reference sequence). V was pared by 7 bases and J by 2 bases, with 14 bases of the junction left unmatched. CDR3 protein: CASTPLRTGGYPGANVLTF. DNA for the CDR3: TGTGCCAGCACTCCCTTGAGGACAGGGGGATACCCTGGGGCCAACGTCCTGACTTTC.

With regard to this clone: This specimen includes other DNA sequences encoding the same CDR3. V and J are TRBV28 and TRBJ1-2; maybe TRBD1 (5 bases). The V end lost 5 bases, the J end lost 2 bases, and 9 bases lay between the germline ends. CDR1 is MDHEN, CDR2 SYDVKM, per germline. The CDR3 covers 13 residues. The CDR3 loop reads CASSLDRNYGYTF. The CDR3 DNA reads TGTGCCAGCAGTCTCGACAGAAACTATGGCTACACCTTC.

This clone was seen just once. V and J are TRBV10-3 and TRBJ2-3, with TRBD2 matching over 8 bases. CDR3 length equals 15 residues. The J segment lost 4 bases and the V segment lost 0 bases, leaving 3 bases of the junction unmatched. Germline V CDR1 and CDR2: ENHRY, SYGVKD. The DNA of the CDR3 is TGTGCCATCAGTGAGTCGAACGGGAGGGCAGATACGCAGTATTTT. It codes for CAISESNGRADTQYF.

The J gene is TRBJ1-1, the V gene TRBV5-1; weak D call: TRBD1 (6 bases). The V end lost 3 bases, the J end lost 5 bases, and 14 bases lay between the germline ends. The CDR3 has 14 residues. CDR1 and CDR2 from the germline V gene are SGHRS and YFSETQ. This CDR3 is CASSSRGIVTEAFF. The CDR3 DNA reads as TGCGCCAGCAGCTCCAGGGGAATAGTTACTGAAGCTTTCTTT.

The chain joins TRBV5-8 to TRBJ2-5, with 14 bases identical to TRBD2. The DNA end lines up better with TRBJ2-7; the J call may be wrong. Germline values: CDR1 SGHTS, CDR2 YDEGEE. The CDR3 loop spans 17 amino acids. CDR3 bases: TGTGCCAGCAGCTCCACCGGGACTAGCGGGGGTTACTACGAGCAGTACTTC. Amino acids: CASSSTGTSGGYYEQYF.

A single count supports this clone. The CDR3 sequence is CASSLSASSYNEQFF. The CDR3 DNA sequence: TGCGCCAGCAGCTTGTCTGCGAGCTCCTACAATGAGCAGTTCTTC. This rearrangement joins TRBV5-1 to TRBJ2-1, with D unresolved. This CDR3 region has 15 residues. Trimming removed 1 base from V and 0 bases from J, with 8 bases in between. Germline values: CDR1 SGHRS, CDR2 YFSETQ.

The chain uses TRBV15 and TRBJ2-4; TRBD2 aligns across 9 bases. CDR3 length: 14 amino acids. V was pared by 6 bases and J by 9 bases, with 9 bases of the junction left unmatched. Germline V gives CDR1 LNHNV, CDR2 YYDKDF (reference sequence). CDR3 loop: CATRGQTSGPIQYF. CDR3 nucleotide sequence: TGTGCCACCAGGGGCCAGACTAGCGGTCCCATTCAGTACTTC.

The genes are TRBV6-5 and TRBJ2-7; 8 nucleotides agree with TRBD1. With 2 bases clipped from V and 1 base from J, the junction kept 4 bases outside the gene matches. The CDR3 is made up of 15 amino acids. Per the germline V gene, CDR1 is MNHEY and CDR2 is SVGAGI. In DNA form, the CDR3 reads TGTGCCAGCAGTTACGGGCGGACAGGGTCCTACGAGCAGTACTTC. Encoded protein: CASSYGRTGSYEQYF.